The rows below give T cell receptor beta chains drawn from one sample of a study of blood T cell repertoires in COVID-19. Generated by immunoSEQ multiplex PCR, the TCRdb table keeps only in-frame clones and is missing some. The table has about 220,000 clones, 86% seen once. The sample taken for sequencing was PBMCs or T cells enriched from blood (not recorded which). These receptors were collected from a middle-aged woman with acute COVID-19. Both conserved end residues are part of each CDR3. The order of the fields is V gene, D gene, clone size, J gene, CDR3 DNA, CDR3 protein. D genes are given only for firm matches. The listing skips clone size in some rows; elsewhere it reads once, few, many or a size class.

V gene: TRBV6-4; D gene: .; clone size: .; J gene: TRBJ2-1; CDR3 DNA: TGTGCCAGCAGTGACTACGGGGGTGAGCAGTTCTTC; CDR3 protein: CASSDYGGEQFF
V gene: TRBV19; D gene: TRBD1; clone size: .; J gene: TRBJ2-5; CDR3 DNA: TGTGCCAGTAGTGCGAGACAGGGTAGCGAGACCCAGTACTTC; CDR3 protein: CASSARQGSETQYF
V gene: TRBV5-1; D gene: .; clone size: .; J gene: TRBJ2-7; CDR3 DNA: TGCGCCAGCAGCTTGGTGGGGGGGACAGGAGGACACGAGCAGTACTTC; CDR3 protein: CASSLVGGTGGHEQYF
V gene: TRBV5-1; D gene: TRBD2; clone size: .; J gene: TRBJ2-1; CDR3 DNA: TGCGCCAGCAGCTTTACTAGCGGGGGCTTAGGTGAGCAGTTCTTC; CDR3 protein: CASSFTSGGLGEQFF
V gene: TRBV19; D gene: TRBD1; clone size: .; J gene: TRBJ1-3; CDR3 DNA: TGTGCCAGTAGTAGGACAGGGCTCTCTGGAAACACCATATATTTT; CDR3 protein: CASSRTGLSGNTIYF
V gene: TRBV19; D gene: .; clone size: .; J gene: TRBJ2-2; CDR3 DNA: TGTGCCAGTAGTATGACTAGGAACACCGGGGAGCTGTTTTTT; CDR3 protein: CASSMTRNTGELFF
V gene: TRBV19; D gene: .; clone size: .; J gene: TRBJ1-1; CDR3 DNA: TGTGCCAGTAGAGATGACACGAACACTGAAGCTTTCTTT; CDR3 protein: CASRDDTNTEAFF
V gene: TRBV2; D gene: .; clone size: once; J gene: TRBJ1-2; CDR3 DNA: TGTGCCAGCGAGAGCGGCATCGTCTATGGCTACACCTTC; CDR3 protein: CASESGIVYGYTF
V gene: TRBV14; D gene: TRBD1; clone size: .; J gene: TRBJ2-7; CDR3 DNA: TGTGCCAGCAGCCAAACAGGGGTGAACTACGAGCAGTACTTC; CDR3 protein: CASSQTGVNYEQYF
V gene: TRBV3-1/TRBV3-2; D gene: TRBD2; clone size: .; J gene: TRBJ2-3; CDR3 DNA: TGTGCCAGCAGCCAAGAATGGGGGACTAGCGGGTTCCGGGCCCCCACAGATACGCAGTATTTT; CDR3 protein: CASSQEWGTSGFRAPTDTQYF
V gene: TRBV18; D gene: .; clone size: .; J gene: TRBJ2-7; CDR3 DNA: TGTGCCAGCTCAACCGGAGGGCCCTACGAGCAGTACTTC; CDR3 protein: CASSTGGPYEQYF
V gene: TRBV7-9; D gene: .; clone size: .; J gene: TRBJ2-4; CDR3 DNA: TGTGCCAGCAGCTCGCCAGTCGCTGGCGGGGAAATAAACATTCAGTACTTC; CDR3 protein: CASSSPVAGGEINIQYF
V gene: TRBV11-2; D gene: TRBD1; clone size: .; J gene: TRBJ1-2; CDR3 DNA: TGTGCCAGCAGCTCCGTACAGGGGGCGAGTCCCTATGGCTACACCTTC; CDR3 protein: CASSSVQGASPYGYTF
V gene: TRBV5-1; D gene: .; clone size: once; J gene: TRBJ1-1; CDR3 DNA: TGCGCCAGCACCCAGGGGTACATGAACACTGAAGCTTTCTTT; CDR3 protein: CASTQGYMNTEAFF
V gene: TRBV5-1; D gene: .; clone size: .; J gene: TRBJ1-5; CDR3 DNA: TGCGCCAGCAGCAACCTTTGGGAGGGCAAGTCTCAGCCCCAGCATTTT; CDR3 protein: CASSNLWEGKSQPQHF
V gene: TRBV14; D gene: .; clone size: .; J gene: TRBJ1-2; CDR3 DNA: TGTGCCAGCAGCCAAGCCCAAGGAGCCGGCTACACCTTC; CDR3 protein: CASSQAQGAGYTF
V gene: TRBV7-2; D gene: .; clone size: .; J gene: TRBJ2-1; CDR3 DNA: TGTGCCAGCAGCTTAACAGGGTATGAGCAGTTCTTC; CDR3 protein: CASSLTGYEQFF
V gene: TRBV2; D gene: TRBD1; clone size: once; J gene: TRBJ1-6; CDR3 DNA: TGTGCCAGCAGTGGCCGGACAGGGGCCAATTCACCCCTCCACTTT; CDR3 protein: CASSGRTGANSPLHF
V gene: TRBV2; D gene: TRBD2; clone size: .; J gene: TRBJ2-3; CDR3 DNA: TGTGCCAGCAGTGAAGCGCCCAAACTAGCGGGGTTCACAGATACGCAGTATTTT; CDR3 protein: CASSEAPKLAGFTDTQYF
V gene: TRBV29-1; D gene: .; clone size: .; J gene: TRBJ1-2; CDR3 DNA: TGCAGCGCCCTCCTGGACCTTGTCGGGGGGGGCTACACCTTC; CDR3 protein: CSALLDLVGGGYTF
V gene: TRBV2; D gene: TRBD1; clone size: .; J gene: TRBJ2-2; CDR3 DNA: TGTGCCAGCAGTGACCCGGGACAGGGCCGATACACCGGGGAGCTGTTTTTT; CDR3 protein: CASSDPGQGRYTGELFF
V gene: TRBV15; D gene: TRBD1; clone size: .; J gene: TRBJ1-2; CDR3 DNA: TGTGCCACCAGCAGAGGACGGGACAGCCGTCTCTATGGCTACACCTTC; CDR3 protein: CATSRGRDSRLYGYTF
V gene: TRBV9; D gene: TRBD1; clone size: .; J gene: TRBJ1-4; CDR3 DNA: TGTGCCAGCAGCGGGGACAGGGGAAGTGAAAAACTGTTTTTT; CDR3 protein: CASSGDRGSEKLFF
V gene: TRBV10-1; D gene: .; clone size: .; J gene: TRBJ1-2; CDR3 DNA: TGCGCCAGCAGTGCCAGGGCTTATAGCTCCTATGGCTACACCTTC; CDR3 protein: CASSARAYSSYGYTF
V gene: TRBV29-1; D gene: .; clone size: .; J gene: TRBJ2-7; CDR3 DNA: TGCAGCGTTGGGGACACCACCTACGAGCAGTACTTC; CDR3 protein: CSVGDTTYEQYF
V gene: TRBV2; D gene: .; clone size: .; J gene: TRBJ1-1; CDR3 DNA: TGTGCCAGCAGTGAAGCGCTTCGCGGAGCTTTCTTT; CDR3 protein: CASSEALRGAFF
V gene: TRBV11-3; D gene: .; clone size: once; J gene: TRBJ2-1; CDR3 DNA: TGTGCCAGCAGCTTAAGAGGTTTTACGTACAATGAGCAGTTCTTC; CDR3 protein: CASSLRGFTYNEQFF
V gene: TRBV19; D gene: TRBD1; clone size: .; J gene: TRBJ1-5; CDR3 DNA: TGTGCCAGTAGTCTCACCCCAGGGGGAAAGGCCCAGCATTTT; CDR3 protein: CASSLTPGGKAQHF
V gene: TRBV9; D gene: TRBD1; clone size: once; J gene: TRBJ2-5; CDR3 DNA: TGTGCCAGCAGCGCCGACAGGGACCAAGAGACCCAGTACTTC; CDR3 protein: CASSADRDQETQYF
V gene: TRBV5-1; D gene: TRBD1; clone size: .; J gene: TRBJ1-2; CDR3 DNA: TGCGCCAGCAGCTTGGTAGCACAGGGGATTGGCTACACCTTC; CDR3 protein: CASSLVAQGIGYTF
V gene: TRBV24-1; D gene: TRBD1; clone size: .; J gene: TRBJ2-2; CDR3 DNA: TGTGCCACCAGTGACCCCGGGACAGGAACCGGGGAGCTGTTTTTT; CDR3 protein: CATSDPGTGTGELFF
V gene: TRBV7-3; D gene: TRBD1; clone size: .; J gene: TRBJ1-2; CDR3 DNA: TGTGCCAGCAGACCGGGACAGGGCTATGGCTACACCTTC; CDR3 protein: CASRPGQGYGYTF